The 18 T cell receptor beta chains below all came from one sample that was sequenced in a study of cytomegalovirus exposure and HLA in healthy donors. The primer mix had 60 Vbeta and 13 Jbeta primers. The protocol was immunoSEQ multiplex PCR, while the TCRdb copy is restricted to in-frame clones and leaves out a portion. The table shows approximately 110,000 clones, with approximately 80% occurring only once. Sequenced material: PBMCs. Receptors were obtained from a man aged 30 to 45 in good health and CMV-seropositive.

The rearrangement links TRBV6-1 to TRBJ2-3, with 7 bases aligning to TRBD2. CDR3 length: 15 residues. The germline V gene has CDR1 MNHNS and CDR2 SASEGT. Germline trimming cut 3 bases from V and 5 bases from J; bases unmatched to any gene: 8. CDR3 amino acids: CASSDRRGWGDTQYF. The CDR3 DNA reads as TGTGCCAGCAGTGACCGGCGGGGGTGGGGAGATACGCAGTATTTT.

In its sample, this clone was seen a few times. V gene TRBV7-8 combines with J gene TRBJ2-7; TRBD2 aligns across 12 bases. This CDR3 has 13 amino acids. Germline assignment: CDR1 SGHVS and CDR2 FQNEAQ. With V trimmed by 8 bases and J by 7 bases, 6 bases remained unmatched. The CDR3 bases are TGTGCCAGCGCACTAGCGGGAGGCGGAGAGCAGTACGTC. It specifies CASALAGGGEQYV.

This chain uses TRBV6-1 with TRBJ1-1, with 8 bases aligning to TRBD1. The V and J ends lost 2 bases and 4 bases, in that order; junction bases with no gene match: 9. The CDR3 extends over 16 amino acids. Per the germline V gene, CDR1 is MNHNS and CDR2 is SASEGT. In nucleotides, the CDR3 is TGTGCCAGCAGTGAAACAGGGGGGGTCAGGAGCACTGAAGCTTTCTTT. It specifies CASSETGGVRSTEAFF.

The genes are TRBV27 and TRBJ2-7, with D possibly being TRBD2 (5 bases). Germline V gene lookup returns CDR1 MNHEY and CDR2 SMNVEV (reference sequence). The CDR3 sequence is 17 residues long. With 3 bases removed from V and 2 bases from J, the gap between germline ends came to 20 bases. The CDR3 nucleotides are TGTGCCAGCAGTTTTGTATGGGGAGCCCGTAACCCCTACGAGCAGTACTTC. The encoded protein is CASSFVWGARNPYEQYF.

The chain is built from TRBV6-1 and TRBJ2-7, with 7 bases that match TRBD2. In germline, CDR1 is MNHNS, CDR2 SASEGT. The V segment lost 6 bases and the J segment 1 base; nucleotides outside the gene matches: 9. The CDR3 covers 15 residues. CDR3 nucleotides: TGTGCCAGCAGGAAGATAGCGGGTGGGTCCTACGAGCAGTACGTC. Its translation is CASRKIAGGSYEQYV.

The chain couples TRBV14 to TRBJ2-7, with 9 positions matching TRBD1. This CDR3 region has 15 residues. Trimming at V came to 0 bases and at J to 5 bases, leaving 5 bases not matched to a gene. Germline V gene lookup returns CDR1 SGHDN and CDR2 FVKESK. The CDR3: CASSQEDRGTDEQYF. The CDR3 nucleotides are TGTGCCAGCAGCCAAGAGGACAGGGGAACGGACGAGCAGTACTTC. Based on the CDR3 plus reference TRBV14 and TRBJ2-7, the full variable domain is EAGVTQFPSHSVIEKGQTVTLRCDPISGHDNLYWYRRVMGKEIKFLLHFVKESKQDESGMPNNRFLAERTGGTYSTLKVQPAELEDSGVYFCASSQEDRGTDEQYFGPGTRLTVT.

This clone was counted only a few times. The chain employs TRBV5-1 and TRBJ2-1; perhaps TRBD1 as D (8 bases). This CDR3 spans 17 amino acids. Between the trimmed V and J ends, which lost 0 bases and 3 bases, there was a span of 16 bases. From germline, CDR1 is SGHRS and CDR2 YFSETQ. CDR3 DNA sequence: TGCGCCAGCAGCTTGGATGCAGGGGGCGGGGGCTACAATGAGCAGTTCTTC. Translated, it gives CASSLDAGGGGYNEQFF.

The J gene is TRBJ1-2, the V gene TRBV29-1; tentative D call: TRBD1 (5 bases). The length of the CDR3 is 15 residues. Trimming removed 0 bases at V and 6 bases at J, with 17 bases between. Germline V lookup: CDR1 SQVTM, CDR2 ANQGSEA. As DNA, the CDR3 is TGCAGCGTTGAAGATTATGGGCAGGGCGGGAATGGCTACACCTTC. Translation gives CSVEDYGQGGNGYTF.

The CDR3, as DNA: TGCAGCGTTCAAGCTACCCCAAACACCGGGGAGCTGTTTTTT. It codes for CSVQATPNTGELFF. The chain links TRBV29-1 to TRBJ2-2; D uncertain. This CDR3 is built from 14 residues. The V and J ends lost 5 bases and 2 bases respectively, with 12 bases between them. Germline loops: CDR1 SQVTM, CDR2 ANQGSEA.

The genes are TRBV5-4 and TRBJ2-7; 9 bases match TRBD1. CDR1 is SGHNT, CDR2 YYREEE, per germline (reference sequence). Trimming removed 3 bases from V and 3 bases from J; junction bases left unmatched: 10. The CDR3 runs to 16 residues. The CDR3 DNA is TGTGCCAGCAGCTCAAAACCTACAGGGGGCTACTACGAGCAGTACTTC. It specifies CASSSKPTGGYYEQYF.

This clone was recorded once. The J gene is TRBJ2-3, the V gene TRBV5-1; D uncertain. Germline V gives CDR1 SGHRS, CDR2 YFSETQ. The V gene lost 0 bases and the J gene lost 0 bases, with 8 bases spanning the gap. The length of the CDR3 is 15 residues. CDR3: CASSLVVASTDTQYF. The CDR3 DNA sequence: TGCGCCAGCAGCTTGGTGGTAGCTAGCACAGATACGCAGTATTTT. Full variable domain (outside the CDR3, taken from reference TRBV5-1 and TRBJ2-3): KAGVTQTPRYLIKTRGQQVTLSCSPISGHRSVSWYQQTPGQGLQFLFEYFSETQRNKGNFPGRFSGRQFSNSRSEMNVSTLELGDSALYLCASSLVVASTDTQYFGPGTRLTVL.

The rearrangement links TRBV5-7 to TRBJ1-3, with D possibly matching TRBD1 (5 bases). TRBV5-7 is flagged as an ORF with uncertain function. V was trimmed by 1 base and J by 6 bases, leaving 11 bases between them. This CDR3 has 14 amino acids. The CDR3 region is CASSLRRQLNTIYF. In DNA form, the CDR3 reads TGTGCCAGCAGCTTGCGGCGACAGTTAAACACCATATATTTT.

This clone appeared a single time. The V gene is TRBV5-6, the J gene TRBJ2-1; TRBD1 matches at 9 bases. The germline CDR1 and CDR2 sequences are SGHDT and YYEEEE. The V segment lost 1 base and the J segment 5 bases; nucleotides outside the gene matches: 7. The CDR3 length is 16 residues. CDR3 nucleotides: TGTGCCAGCAGCTTGTTATGGGGGACAGGGAACAATGAGCAGTTCTTC. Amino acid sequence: CASSLLWGTGNNEQFF.

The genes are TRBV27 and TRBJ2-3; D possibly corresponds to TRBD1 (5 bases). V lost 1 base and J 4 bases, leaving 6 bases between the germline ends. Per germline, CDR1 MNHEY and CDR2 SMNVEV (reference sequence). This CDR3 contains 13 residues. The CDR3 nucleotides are TGTGCCAGCAGTTTATTAGGGGCAGATACGCAGTATTTT. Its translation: CASSLLGADTQYF.

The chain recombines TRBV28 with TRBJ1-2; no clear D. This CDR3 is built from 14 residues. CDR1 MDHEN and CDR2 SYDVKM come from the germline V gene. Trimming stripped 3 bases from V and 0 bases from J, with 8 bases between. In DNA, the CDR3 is TGTGCCAGCAGTTTCTTCTACGCTAACTATGGCTACACCTTC. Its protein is CASSFFYANYGYTF.

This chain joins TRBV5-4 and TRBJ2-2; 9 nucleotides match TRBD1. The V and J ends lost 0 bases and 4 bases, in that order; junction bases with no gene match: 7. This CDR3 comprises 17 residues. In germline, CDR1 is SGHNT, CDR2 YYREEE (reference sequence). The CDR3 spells CASSLEPGQGGTGELFF. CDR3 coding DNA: TGTGCCAGCAGCTTGGAACCGGGACAGGGCGGCACCGGGGAGCTGTTTTTT.

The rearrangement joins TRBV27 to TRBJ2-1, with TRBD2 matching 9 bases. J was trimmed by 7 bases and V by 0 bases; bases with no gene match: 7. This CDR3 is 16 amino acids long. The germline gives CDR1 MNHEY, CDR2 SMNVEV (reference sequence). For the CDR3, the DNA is TGTGCCAGCAGTTTATCCGGCGGGAGGGCCGGGAATGAGCAGTTCTTC. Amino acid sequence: CASSLSGGRAGNEQFF.

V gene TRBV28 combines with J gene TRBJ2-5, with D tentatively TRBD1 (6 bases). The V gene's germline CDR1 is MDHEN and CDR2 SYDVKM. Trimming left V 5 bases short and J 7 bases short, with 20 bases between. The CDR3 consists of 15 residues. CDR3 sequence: CASSLPGQDPRTQYF. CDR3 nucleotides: TGTGCCAGCAGTCTTCCGGGACAAGACCCCAGGACCCAGTACTTC.